Below are 10 T cell receptor beta chains sequenced from a single sample in a study of T cells in Graves' hyperthyroidism and ophthalmopathy. From RNA transcripts, TCR beta CDR3 regions were amplified. During a first-round RT-PCR of the TCR CDR3, the HTBI primer set was used. TCRdb redid the calling of the multiplex PCR reads with MiXCR, one entry per CDR3 protein. The repertoire holds hundreds of thousands of distinct CDR3 sequences, with 18% as singletons. Input material: blood. These receptors originate from a woman aged 45 to 65 with Graves' hyperthyroidism that later progressed to Graves' ophthalmopathy.

This clonotype occurred a few times. The gene calls are TRBV7-2 and TRBJ1-5; no clear D. This CDR3 comprises 16 residues. CDR1 and CDR2 (germline): SGHTA, FQGNSA. V was shortened by 3 bases and J by 1 base, with 13 bases between the two germline ends. The CDR3 coding sequence is TGTGCCAGCAGCTTCCGAAGCCGGGGAAGCAATCAGCCCCAGCATTTT. Translating gives CASSFRSRGSNQPQHF. The whole variable domain, remainder taken from reference TRBV7-2 and TRBJ1-5, is GAGVSQSPSNKVTEKGKDVELRCDPISGHTALYWYRQSLGQGLEFLIYFQGNSAPDKSGLPSDRFSAERTGGSVSTLTIQRTQQEDSAVYLCASSFRSRGSNQPQHFGDGTRLSIL.

The J gene is TRBJ1-2, the V gene TRBV5-1, with 7 bases aligning to TRBD1. This CDR3 is 15 amino acids long. J gave up 2 bases and V 0 bases, and 4 bases lay outside the gene matches. CDR1 and CDR2 from the germline V gene are SGHRS and YFSETQ. CDR3 DNA sequence: TGCGCCAGCAGCTTGGGTTGGGACAGAAACTATGGCTACACCTTC. Its protein product is CASSLGWDRNYGYTF.

The chain carries TRBV10-3 and TRBJ2-3, with D tentatively TRBD1 (5 bases). Germline V CDR1 and CDR2: ENHRY, SYGVKD. Trimming left V 8 bases short and J 2 bases short, with 14 bases between. The CDR3 sequence is 14 residues long. CDR3 sequence: CAIASGRTTDTQYF. The CDR3 DNA is TGTGCCATCGCGTCAGGGCGGACCACAGATACGCAGTATTTT.

In DNA, the CDR3 is TGTGCCAGCAGCGACAGGGGAGGGGAAGGCTACACCTTC. Translating gives CASSDRGGEGYTF. The gene calls are TRBV12-3 or TRBV12-4 and TRBJ1-2; TRBD1 matches at 8 bases. V lost 6 bases to trimming and J lost 8 bases; unmatched junction nucleotides: 8. The length of the CDR3 is 13 residues.

V is TRBV7-9 and J is TRBJ1-6; TRBD1 might be the D (5 bases). This CDR3 region has 15 residues. Germline CDR1 SEHNR, CDR2 FQNEAQ (reference sequence). Trimming removed 4 bases from V and 7 bases from J, with 14 bases in between. In DNA form, the CDR3 reads TGTGCCAGCAGCTACGAGGGACGGCAAAATTCACCCCTCCACTTT. Amino acid sequence: CASSYEGRQNSPLHF. The variable domain in full, completed from reference TRBV7-9 and TRBJ1-6, reads DTGVSQNPRHKITKRGQNVTFRCDPISEHNRLYWYRQTLGQGPEFLTYFQNEAQLEKSRLLSDRFSAERPKGSFSTLEIQRTEQGDSAMYLCASSYEGRQNSPLHFGNGTRLTVT.

The chain has TRBV29-1 and TRBJ1-6; tentatively, D is TRBD1 (6 bases). Germline V gene sequence: CDR1 SQVTM, CDR2 ANQGSEA. This CDR3 contains 14 residues. With 6 bases removed from V and 7 bases from J, the gap between germline ends came to 16 bases. This chain's CDR3 is CSVARTAENSPLHF. The CDR3 region has the DNA TGCAGCGTAGCCAGGACAGCCGAGAATTCACCCCTCCACTTT.

The rearrangement uses TRBV27 and TRBJ1-6; D may be TRBD1 (6 bases). This CDR3 has 15 residues. V lost 3 bases to trimming and J lost 7 bases, with 13 bases between them. The germline V gene has CDR1 MNHEY and CDR2 SMNVEV (reference sequence). The CDR3 DNA sequence: TGTGCCAGCAGTTTCTTGGGGGCTCGGAATTCACCCCTCCACTTT. It specifies CASSFLGARNSPLHF.

This clonotype was picked up a small number of times. The chain joins TRBV5-1 to TRBJ1-2; D is ambiguous. The CDR3 runs to 14 residues. Between the trimmed V and J ends, which lost 4 bases and 0 bases, there was a span of 10 bases. The germline gives CDR1 SGHRS, CDR2 YFSETQ. This CDR3 is CASSDSLANYGYTF. The CDR3 nucleotides read TGCGCCAGCAGCGATTCCTTAGCTAACTATGGCTACACCTTC.

V is TRBV4-1 and J is TRBJ2-1; TRBD2 matches at 8 bases. This CDR3 comprises 14 residues. Germline CDR1 reads MGHRA; CDR2 reads YSYEKL. With 6 bases clipped from V and 4 bases from J, the junction kept 5 bases outside the gene matches. The CDR3 loop is CASRRTSGYNEQFF. The DNA for the CDR3 is TGCGCCAGCAGGCGAACTAGCGGTTACAATGAGCAGTTCTTC.

This clonotype has only one observation. The CDR3 DNA follows: TGTGCCACCAGCACCCGGACAGGTAATCAGCCCCAGCATTTT. Its translation is CATSTRTGNQPQHF. The V gene is TRBV15, the J gene TRBJ1-5; 7 bases line up with TRBD1. CDR1 is LNHNV and CDR2 is YYDKDF in the germline V gene (reference sequence). The CDR3 length is 14 residues. The ends lost 4 bases at V and 4 bases at J; junction bases unmatched: 4. Combining the CDR3 with reference TRBV15 and TRBJ1-5 gives the whole variable domain DAMVIQNPRYQVTQFGKPVTLSCSQTLNHNVMYWYQQKSSQAPKLLFHYYDKDFNNEADTPDNFQSRRPNTSFCFLDIRSPGLGDTAMYLCATSTRTGNQPQHFGDGTRLSIL.